These T cell receptor beta chains were read from a single sample in a study of blood T cell repertoires in COVID-19. Produced via immunoSEQ multiplex PCR; TCRdb's table is partial and in-frame only. This sample has a few hundred thousand clones; around 85% occur once, and the top ten carry approximately 3.7%. The source material was peripheral blood. These receptors were collected from a woman under 30 with acute or convalescent COVID-19. CDR3s include the opening cysteine and the closing phenylalanine or tryptophan. The D gene is left open where the match is weak. Size is omitted from some rows. Given values are once, few, many or a class for expanded clones.

clone_size: .
v_call: TRBV7-9
j_call: TRBJ1-1
d_call: .
cdr3_nt: TGTGCCAGCAGCTCCCAGGGGAACACTGAAGCTTTCTTT
cdr3_aa: CASSSQGNTEAFF

clone_size: .
v_call: TRBV7-3
j_call: TRBJ2-2
d_call: TRBD1
cdr3_nt: TGTGCCAGCAGCGTAGACCCCGCCGGGACAGAGGGCGGGGAGCTGTTTTTT
cdr3_aa: CASSVDPAGTEGGELFF

clone_size: .
v_call: TRBV9
j_call: TRBJ2-7
d_call: .
cdr3_nt: TGTGCCAGCAGCCTGGGGGGACCCTACGAGCAGTACTTC
cdr3_aa: CASSLGGPYEQYF

clone_size: .
v_call: TRBV14
j_call: TRBJ1-1
d_call: .
cdr3_nt: TGTGCCAGCAGCCCCCAGGTCAGGGAGGCTCGGGGCACTGAAGCTTTCTTT
cdr3_aa: CASSPQVREARGTEAFF

clone_size: .
v_call: TRBV18
j_call: TRBJ2-2
d_call: TRBD2
cdr3_nt: TGTGCCAGCTCGCGGGGGACTGCCTCTACGGCCGGGGAGCTGTTTTTT
cdr3_aa: CASSRGTASTAGELFF

clone_size: few
v_call: TRBV6-5
j_call: TRBJ1-1
d_call: .
cdr3_nt: TGTGCCAGCAGTTATACGACAGGCGTTGTGCCTGAAGCTTTCTTT
cdr3_aa: CASSYTTGVVPEAFF

clone_size: .
v_call: TRBV7-3
j_call: TRBJ2-5
d_call: TRBD2
cdr3_nt: TGTGCCAGCAGCTCCGCCGCCGGGGGGTCGATGCCCCAGTACTTC
cdr3_aa: CASSSAAGGSMPQYF

clone_size: .
v_call: TRBV2
j_call: TRBJ2-5
d_call: .
cdr3_nt: TGTGCCAGCAAAGAAAGGAGCCTCGCCTCTGAGACCCAGTACTTC
cdr3_aa: CASKERSLASETQYF

clone_size: .
v_call: TRBV11-2
j_call: TRBJ1-1
d_call: .
cdr3_nt: TGTGCCAGCAGCTTAGACTCCGCAGTCCCCCGGGCTGAAGCTTTCTTT
cdr3_aa: CASSLDSAVPRAEAFF

clone_size: .
v_call: TRBV28
j_call: TRBJ1-5
d_call: .
cdr3_nt: TGTGCCACCGCGAAACCCCACTGGGAGAGGATACCAATAAACGGCAATCAGCCCCAGCATTTT
cdr3_aa: CATAKPHWERIPINGNQPQHF

clone_size: .
v_call: TRBV11-2
j_call: TRBJ2-7
d_call: .
cdr3_nt: TGTGCCAGCAGCTTAGAGCAGGGGCCCCCCTACGAGCAGTACTTC
cdr3_aa: CASSLEQGPPYEQYF

clone_size: many
v_call: TRBV7-9
j_call: TRBJ1-1
d_call: .
cdr3_nt: TGTGCCAGCAGCTTATCAGGATCTATGAACACTGAAGCTTTCTTT
cdr3_aa: CASSLSGSMNTEAFF

clone_size: few
v_call: TRBV10-1
j_call: TRBJ2-2
d_call: TRBD2
cdr3_nt: TGCGCCAGCAGTCGACTAGCGGGAGACACCGGGGAGCTGTTTTTT
cdr3_aa: CASSRLAGDTGELFF

clone_size: .
v_call: TRBV28
j_call: TRBJ1-1
d_call: .
cdr3_nt: TGTGCCAGCACCGGAGACAGATACTTGAACACTGAAGCTTTCTTT
cdr3_aa: CASTGDRYLNTEAFF

clone_size: .
v_call: TRBV12-5
j_call: TRBJ2-5
d_call: TRBD2
cdr3_nt: TGTGCTAGTGGTTTGGGACTAGCGGGGAAAGAAGAGACCCAGTACTTC
cdr3_aa: CASGLGLAGKEETQYF

clone_size: .
v_call: TRBV7-2
j_call: TRBJ2-5
d_call: TRBD1
cdr3_nt: TGTGCCAGCAGCCAACTGGGGGACAGCCTTCTGGGGGAGACCCAGTACTTC
cdr3_aa: CASSQLGDSLLGETQYF

clone_size: .
v_call: TRBV12-3/TRBV12-4
j_call: TRBJ1-1
d_call: .
cdr3_nt: TGTGCCAGCAGTTTGAGGGCAGGCACTGAAGCTTTCTTT
cdr3_aa: CASSLRAGTEAFF

clone_size: .
v_call: TRBV13
j_call: TRBJ1-2
d_call: .
cdr3_nt: TGTGCCAGCAGCTTAGGCCCAACAGGTTCTCCACTCTATGGCTACACCTTC
cdr3_aa: CASSLGPTGSPLYGYTF

clone_size: .
v_call: TRBV9
j_call: TRBJ2-1
d_call: TRBD2
cdr3_nt: TGTGCCAGCAGCCCCCGACTAGCGGACTACAATGAGCAGTTCTTC
cdr3_aa: CASSPRLADYNEQFF

clone_size: .
v_call: TRBV3-1/TRBV3-2
j_call: TRBJ2-1
d_call: .
cdr3_nt: TGTGCCAGCAGCCAAGTCCCCCAATACAATGAGCAGTTCTTC
cdr3_aa: CASSQVPQYNEQFF

clone_size: .
v_call: TRBV11-3
j_call: TRBJ2-3
d_call: TRBD2
cdr3_nt: TGTGCCAGCAGCGAAGCCGGGACTAGCGGAGATACGCAGTATTTT
cdr3_aa: CASSEAGTSGDTQYF

clone_size: .
v_call: TRBV7-9
j_call: TRBJ2-1
d_call: TRBD2
cdr3_nt: TGTGCCAGCAGCCGGGGACTAGCGGGTAGCAATGAGCAGTTCTTC
cdr3_aa: CASSRGLAGSNEQFF

clone_size: few
v_call: TRBV7-9
j_call: TRBJ1-5
d_call: TRBD1
cdr3_nt: TGTGCCAGCAGCTTAGCGCAGTCAGGGGGCGATCAGCCCCAGCATTTT
cdr3_aa: CASSLAQSGGDQPQHF

clone_size: many
v_call: TRBV7-7
j_call: TRBJ1-1
d_call: .
cdr3_nt: TGTGCCAGCAGCTTAGGAGTTAGCACTGAAGCTTTCTTT
cdr3_aa: CASSLGVSTEAFF

clone_size: few
v_call: TRBV5-8
j_call: TRBJ1-6
d_call: .
cdr3_nt: TGTGCCAGCAGTTCCAGGGGTTTCCCCTATAATTCACCCCTCCACTTT
cdr3_aa: CASSSRGFPYNSPLHF

clone_size: .
v_call: TRBV4-1
j_call: TRBJ2-7
d_call: .
cdr3_nt: TGCGCCAGCAGCCAAGAAGGATCCGGACTCCCCGAGCAGTACTTC
cdr3_aa: CASSQEGSGLPEQYF

clone_size: .
v_call: TRBV11-2
j_call: TRBJ2-5
d_call: TRBD2
cdr3_nt: TGTGCCAGCAGCTTAGAGGGGGGGACTTCCCGGGCTCAGTACTTC
cdr3_aa: CASSLEGGTSRAQYF

clone_size: .
v_call: TRBV10-2
j_call: TRBJ2-7
d_call: TRBD1
cdr3_nt: TGCGCCAGCAGGGACTTAGGACAGGGGACCGTAACGTCCTACGAGCAGTACTTC
cdr3_aa: CASRDLGQGTVTSYEQYF

clone_size: .
v_call: TRBV11-3
j_call: TRBJ1-1
d_call: .
cdr3_nt: TGTGCCAGCAGCTTAGGGGGGGACCTCGGCGGGAACACTGAAGCTTTCTTT
cdr3_aa: CASSLGGDLGGNTEAFF